This TCR beta chain comes out of a study of tumor-infiltrating lymphocytes in primary liver carcinoma. Background on the study: By surgical resection, the patients were treated for their primary liver carcinoma.

The source of the blood RNA was unsorted whole blood, and germline DNA was extracted as well. Patients had chronic HBV infection and were treatment-naive. This CDR3 is 16 amino acids long. Germline V gene lookup returns CDR1 LGHNA and CDR2 YSLEER. Worth noting for this clonotype: The antigen is unknown. One end of the junction varies from germline; a read error may be responsible.

TCR beta cDNA was reverse-transcribed from roughly 520 ng of total RNA. The reaction used a constant-region primer and ProtoScript II reverse transcriptase. Three rounds of nested multiplex PCR with slightly modified ARM-PCR produced TCR beta libraries. Researchers ran the first two PCR rounds for ten to eleven cycles each with TRBV1-TRBV30 forward primers and a C-beta reverse primer. One entry per CDR3 protein, called by TCRdb with MiXCR from the multiplex PCR reads. The sample lists about 300,000 distinct CDR3 sequences; 50% to 70% were seen once. Points from the study as a whole: Blood fell significantly below tumors in its top-250-clone fraction (p = 0.039). The overlap of tumor-adjacent and tumor-blood pairs was smaller than that of tumor region pairs.

The receptor was derived from a man aged 35-49 years with primary liver carcinoma and hepatitis B virus infection. The chain combines TRBV4-3 with TRBJ2-3; TRBD2 agrees at 9 bases. The material sequenced was peripheral blood. The CDR3 bases are TGCGCCAGCAGCCAAGCCGCTGCGGGAGGGAAAGATATGCAGTATTTC. This gives the protein CASSQAAAGGKDMQYF.